The 8 T cell receptor beta chains below were found in one sample sequenced in a study of blood T cell repertoires in COVID-19. Profiled with immunoSEQ multiplex PCR; TCRdb holds only in-frame clones, not every one. Of approximately 140,000 clones listed, 80% to 90% are singletons. Sequencing was carried out using peripheral blood. These receptors all come from a man aged 55-75 years with active or convalescent COVID-19.

The chain recombines TRBV27 with TRBJ1-5, with D possibly matching TRBD1 (5 bases). This CDR3 contains 15 residues. CDR1 and CDR2 from the germline V gene are MNHEY and SMNVEV (reference sequence). The V gene lost 3 bases and the J gene lost 2 bases, with 11 bases spanning the gap. The DNA for the CDR3 is TGTGCCAGCAGTTTTCAGGGAGGAGGCAATCAGCCCCAGCATTTT. It codes for CASSFQGGGNQPQHF.

V usage is TRBV6-5 and J usage is TRBJ2-1; a possible D gene is TRBD1 (6 bases). The CDR3 spans 13 residues. CDR1 and CDR2 from the germline V gene are MNHEY and SVGAGI. V lost 3 bases, J lost 7 bases, and 10 bases lay in between. The CDR3 sequence is CASSYQQGNEQFF. The CDR3 nucleotides are TGTGCCAGCAGTTATCAACAGGGTAATGAGCAGTTCTTC.

This clone appeared a few times. The V and J genes are TRBV7-2 and TRBJ1-2, with 9 bases lining up with TRBD1. With 5 bases clipped from V and 7 bases from J, the junction kept 5 bases outside the gene matches. CDR3 length: 13 residues. Germline V gene data show CDR1 as SGHTA and CDR2 as FQGNSA. Here the CDR3 reads CASSPDRGGGYTF. Here the CDR3 DNA reads TGTGCCAGCAGCCCGGACAGGGGAGGTGGCTACACCTTC.

The chain combines TRBV7-2 with TRBJ2-3, with a possible D match to TRBD2 (6 bases). This CDR3 comprises 14 residues. Germline CDR1 is SGHTA and CDR2 is FQGNSA. Trimming cost V 6 bases and J 1 base, with 11 bases left between them. The CDR3 nucleotides are TGTGCCAGCAGGGCGGGGTGGGGCACAGATACGCAGTATTTT. This encodes CASRAGWGTDTQYF.

This clone came up once. The V gene is TRBV7-2, the J gene TRBJ1-6; D unresolved. Germline V gene lookup returns CDR1 SGHTA and CDR2 FQGNSA. CDR3 length: 16 residues. V was shortened by 2 bases and J by 9 bases, with 17 bases between the two germline ends. In nucleotides, the CDR3 is TGTGCCAGCAGCTTAAGCGCTGGATTAGCGAGTTCACCCCTCCACTTT. Translation: CASSLSAGLASSPLHF.

The chain links TRBV28 to TRBJ1-4; the match to TRBD1 covers 7 bases. The CDR3 extends over 14 amino acids. Germline V CDR1 and CDR2: MDHEN, SYDVKM. V was clipped by 5 bases and J by 5 bases; unmatched bases: 5. The CDR3 region is CASSPGGKNEKLFF. The CDR3, as DNA: TGTGCCAGCAGTCCAGGGGGGAAGAATGAAAAACTGTTTTTT. Looking up the rest from reference TRBV28 and TRBJ1-4 gives the full variable domain: DVKVTQSSRYLVKRTGEKVFLECVQDMDHENMFWYRQDPGLGLRLIYFSYDVKMKEKGDIPEGYSVSREKKERFSLILESASTNQTSMYLCASSPGGKNEKLFFGSGTQLSVL.

The rearrangement links TRBV4-1 to TRBJ1-1; 8 positions match TRBD1. CDR3 length equals 14 residues. The trim removed 6 bases at V and 3 bases at J, leaving 6 bases unmatched. CDR1 and CDR2 (germline): MGHRA, YSYEKL. The CDR3 loop is CASRGQVRDTEAFF. CDR3 nucleotides: TGCGCCAGCAGGGGACAGGTCAGGGACACTGAAGCTTTCTTT.

The V gene is TRBV5-8, the J gene TRBJ2-5, with 13 bases matching TRBD2. CDR3 size: 16 residues. The junction had 2 bases not matched to a gene; V was cut back by 2 bases and J by 1 base. Per germline, CDR1 SGHTS and CDR2 YDEGEE. The CDR3 loop is CASSFGLAGAQETQYF. CDR3 DNA sequence: TGTGCCAGCAGCTTCGGACTAGCGGGGGCCCAAGAGACCCAGTACTTC.